The 30 T cell receptor beta chains reported below all come from one sample, sequenced in a study of blood T cells in healthy people across ages. Then a second PCR, running about 6 to 11 cycles, was carried out with a sample-barcoded 5' primer and a J-beta primer mix. MiXCR, run by TCRdb on the 5' RACE reads, gives a single entry per CDR3 protein. This sample has around 1,900,000 distinct CDR3 sequences, with about two fifths found just once. The material sequenced was blood. The source is a human donor in good health.

This clonotype showed up just once. The chain uses TRBV13 and TRBJ2-7; 13 bases match TRBD2. The ends lost 5 bases at V and 4 bases at J; junction bases unmatched: 11. The CDR3 runs to 17 residues. The germline gives CDR1 PRHDT, CDR2 FYEKMQ (reference sequence). The CDR3 protein is CASSAPRTSGGIYEQYF. In DNA form, the CDR3 reads TGTGCCAGCAGCGCGCCCCGGACTAGCGGGGGTATATACGAGCAGTACTTC.

The chain joins TRBV6-1 to TRBJ1-1; unclear D gene. Germline CDR1 is MNHNS and CDR2 is SASEGT. Trimming removed 7 bases at V and 4 bases at J, with 13 bases between. The CDR3 contains 13 residues. This chain's CDR3 is CASTVTSITEAFF. In nucleotides, the CDR3 is TGTGCCAGCACTGTGACATCGATCACTGAAGCTTTCTTT.

This clonotype was picked up a small number of times. The rearrangement joins TRBV7-2 to TRBJ2-1; D assignment may be TRBD1 or TRBD2 (6 bases each). V shed 2 bases and J shed 10 bases, with 18 bases lying between them. From germline, CDR1 is SGHTA and CDR2 FQGNSA. The CDR3 length is 15 residues. The CDR3 here is CASSLPGGANYEQFF. The CDR3 region has the DNA TGTGCCAGCAGCTTACCCGGGGGCGCGAACTACGAGCAGTTCTTC. The whole variable domain, filled in from reference TRBV7-2 and TRBJ2-1, reads GAGVSQSPSNKVTEKGKDVELRCDPISGHTALYWYRQSLGQGLEFLIYFQGNSAPDKSGLPSDRFSAERTGGSVSTLTIQRTQQEDSAVYLCASSLPGGANYEQFFGPGTRLTVL.

This clonotype showed up just a few times. The V gene is TRBV7-8, the J gene TRBJ1-6, with D perhaps TRBD1 (6 bases). From germline, CDR1 is SGHVS and CDR2 FQNEAQ. The CDR3 sequence is 16 residues long. With 1 base removed from V and 7 bases from J, the gap between germline ends came to 14 bases. This CDR3 reads CASSLVGGPGNSPLHF. The DNA of the CDR3 is TGTGCCAGCAGCTTAGTGGGGGGCCCGGGGAATTCACCCCTCCACTTT.

The chain carries TRBV11-3 and TRBJ1-1; perhaps TRBD1 as D (5 bases). Trimming cost V 0 bases and J 3 bases, with 11 bases left between them. The germline gives CDR1 SGHNT, CDR2 YENEEA. The CDR3 runs to 15 residues. CDR3 in amino acids: CASSLDRDPDTEAFF. As DNA, the CDR3 is TGTGCCAGCAGCTTAGACAGGGACCCTGACACTGAAGCTTTCTTT.

This clonotype was seen only once. The germline gene is not matched at one end of the junction; a read error may be the cause. This chain connects TRBV6-6 to TRBJ2-1; TRBD2 might be the D (5 bases). The CDR3 totals 13 residues. CDR1 MNHNY and CDR2 SVGAGI come from the germline V gene (reference sequence). This CDR3 is CASRYSRVNEQFF. For the CDR3, the DNA is TGTGCCAGCAGGTACTCGAGGGTCAATGAGCAGTTCTTC.

CDR3 amino acids: CSVGTGDSQPQHF. The CDR3 DNA is TGCAGCGTGGGGACAGGGGACAGTCAGCCCCAGCATTTT. This sequence joins TRBV29-1 and TRBJ1-5, with 10 bases matching TRBD1. CDR3 size: 13 residues. J was trimmed by 6 bases and V by 6 bases; bases with no gene match: 5. Germline CDR1 is SQVTM and CDR2 is ANQGSEA. The full variable domain, in which reference TRBV29-1 and TRBJ1-5 provide the parts outside the CDR3, is SAVISQKPSRDICQRGTSLTIQCQVDSQVTMMFWYRQQPGQSLTLIATANQGSEATYESGFVIDKFPISRPNLTFSTLTVSNMSPEDSSIYLCSVGTGDSQPQHFGDGTRLSIL.

The chain carries TRBV6-6 and TRBJ1-5; 7 positions match TRBD1. The CDR3 length is 12 residues. The germline CDR1 and CDR2 sequences are MNHNY and SVGAGI (reference sequence). V dropped 5 bases and J dropped 12; count of bases not matched to a gene: 7. CDR3 sequence: CASSGPGQSQHF. The CDR3 region has the DNA TGTGCCAGCAGTGGACCGGGACAGAGCCAGCATTTT.

Only a few counts were recorded for this clonotype. The chain carries TRBV29-1 and TRBJ1-2; TRBD1 agrees at 7 bases. The CDR3 length is 11 residues. Losses at the gene ends were 6 bases for V and 8 bases for J; bases not matched to a gene: 6. CDR1 and CDR2 from the germline V gene are SQVTM and ANQGSEA. DNA for the CDR3: TGCAGCGTCCTCACAGGGGACGGCTACACCTTC. Protein: CSVLTGDGYTF.

The V and J genes are TRBV5-1 and TRBJ1-2; TRBD1 matches at 7 bases. With V trimmed by 4 bases and J by 6 bases, 6 bases remained unmatched. Germline assignment: CDR1 SGHRS and CDR2 YFSETQ. CDR3 length: 13 amino acids. CDR3 sequence reads: CASSLGTDNGYTF. The CDR3 DNA reads TGCGCCAGCAGCCTAGGGACAGATAATGGCTACACCTTC.

The chain employs TRBV2 and TRBJ2-7; D assignment may be TRBD1 or TRBD2 (5 bases each). Germline-derived CDR1 and CDR2 are SNHLY and FYNNEI. CDR3 length equals 18 residues. V was trimmed by 3 bases and J by 2 bases, leaving 23 bases between them. This CDR3 reads CASSDMFRTGQGTYEQYF. The CDR3 region has the DNA TGTGCCAGCAGTGATATGTTCCGGACTGGCCAGGGTACCTACGAGCAGTACTTC.

V gene TRBV12-3 or TRBV12-4 combines with J gene TRBJ2-1; unclear D gene. The CDR3 spans 16 residues. The V and J ends lost 7 bases and 4 bases respectively, with 20 bases between them. CDR3 loop: CASTRLNGRKYNEQFF. The CDR3, as DNA: TGTGCCAGCACCAGACTTAACGGACGGAAATACAATGAGCAGTTCTTC.

This sequence joins TRBV20-1 and TRBJ2-3, with 11 positions matching TRBD2. The V gene's germline CDR1 is DFQATT and CDR2 SNEGSKA (reference sequence). Losses at the gene ends were 1 base for V and 0 bases for J; bases not matched to a gene: 18. This CDR3 spans 21 amino acids. The CDR3 region is CSARVPVSSGGPPSSTDTQYF. DNA of the CDR3: TGCAGTGCTAGAGTTCCCGTCTCTAGCGGGGGGCCCCCTTCTAGCACAGATACGCAGTATTTT.

The rearrangement uses TRBV12-3 or TRBV12-4 and TRBJ1-5; unclear D gene. Trimming cost V 5 bases and J 3 bases, with 8 bases left between them. The CDR3 has 13 amino acids. For the CDR3, the DNA is TGTGCCAGCAGTCAACAAGACAATCAGCCCCAGCATTTT. Amino acid sequence: CASSQQDNQPQHF.

This clonotype has just a few counts. The chain combines TRBV12-3 or TRBV12-4 with TRBJ2-3; 7 positions agree with TRBD2. J lost 1 base, V lost 6 bases, and 1 base had no gene match. The CDR3 extends over 13 amino acids. The CDR3 DNA follows: TGTGCCAGCAGGGGGGGGGGCACAGATACGCAGTATTTT. Protein product: CASRGGGTDTQYF.

This clonotype appeared many times. J is TRBJ2-6 and V is TRBV7-9; no clear D. Trimming removed 10 bases at V and 2 bases at J, with 15 bases between. Germline V gene data show CDR1 as SEHNR and CDR2 as FQNEAQ (reference sequence). The CDR3 consists of 15 residues. DNA of the CDR3: TGTGCCACCACCTCAATCGGAGCTGGGGCCAACGTCCTGACTTTC. Translating gives CATTSIGAGANVLTF. The whole variable domain, remainder taken from reference TRBV7-9 and TRBJ2-6, is DTGVSQNPRHKITKRGQNVTFRCDPISEHNRLYWYRQTLGQGPEFLTYFQNEAQLEKSRLLSDRFSAERPKGSFSTLEIQRTEQGDSAMYLCATTSIGAGANVLTFGAGSRLTVL.

This clonotype was recorded a few times. The J gene is TRBJ2-7, the V gene TRBV4-2, with TRBD1 identical over 7 bases. Germline-derived CDR1 and CDR2 are LGHNA and YNFKEQ. V lost 3 bases to trimming and J lost 5 bases; unmatched junction nucleotides: 7. This CDR3 is 14 amino acids long. In DNA, the CDR3 is TGTGCCAGCAGCCAGGCGACAGGGAGACACGAGCAGTACTTC. Protein: CASSQATGRHEQYF.

The V and J genes are TRBV24-1 and TRBJ2-4; D is uncertain. The DNA matches TRBJ2-7 better at its end, which makes the J call doubtful. This CDR3 spans 12 amino acids. Germline V gene lookup returns CDR1 KGHDR and CDR2 SFDVKD. In DNA form, the CDR3 reads TGTGCCACCAGTGAGGGTGGAGCCGAGCAGTACTTC. It is translated as CATSEGGAEQYF.

The chain joins TRBV12-3 or TRBV12-4 to TRBJ2-5, with 11 bases that match TRBD2. Trimming cost V 5 bases and J 5 bases; bases outside gene matches: 16. This CDR3 is built from 18 residues. CDR3 sequence (DNA): TGTGCCAGCAGTCCCAATGCCCTTAGCGGGGGGGCCGATGAGACCCAGTACTTC. As protein: CASSPNALSGGADETQYF.

In this sample, this clonotype turned up a few times. The rearrangement links TRBV29-1 to TRBJ1-2; TRBD1 matches at 7 bases. Germline CDR1 and CDR2: SQVTM and ANQGSEA. The CDR3 sequence is 13 residues long. CDR3 nucleotide sequence: TGCTGCGGACAGGTTGTTGACGGCTATGGCTACACCTTC. Residues: CCGQVVDGYGYTF.

The chain has TRBV15 and TRBJ2-5, with D tentatively TRBD1 (6 bases). With the DNA end fitting TRBJ2-7 better, the J assignment may be wrong. Germline V gives CDR1 LNHNV, CDR2 YYDKDF (reference sequence). The CDR3 length is 15 residues. Written as DNA, the CDR3 is TGTGCCACCAGCAGAGAGAAGACAGGCTACTACGAGCAGTACTTC. It codes for CATSREKTGYYEQYF.

This clonotype was recorded a few times. The V call is TRBV7-8, the J call TRBJ2-3; no clear D. This CDR3 has 11 amino acids. V was shortened by 3 bases and J by 8 bases, with 6 bases between the two germline ends. Germline V gene data show CDR1 as SGHVS and CDR2 as FQNEAQ. CDR3 DNA: TGTGCCAGCAGCTTGGGATTTACGCAGTATTTT. Translated: CASSLGFTQYF.

There are a few counts of this clonotype. This chain links TRBV7-9 with TRBJ1-2, with D unresolved. Trimming left V 4 bases short and J 4 bases short, with 10 bases between. Germline CDR1 is SEHNR and CDR2 is FQNEAQ (reference sequence). This CDR3 comprises 13 residues. CDR3 sequence (DNA): TGTGCCAGCAGCTCGGCGACCGGCTATGGCTACACCTTC. It yields the protein CASSSATGYGYTF.

This chain links TRBV10-3 with TRBJ2-7, with D unresolved. V gave up 6 bases and J gave up 5 bases, with 8 bases separating them. Germline CDR1 reads ENHRY; CDR2 reads SYGVKD. The CDR3 is 11 amino acids. The CDR3 loop reads CAIRSSDEQYF. DNA for the CDR3: TGTGCCATCAGGTCTTCGGACGAGCAGTACTTC.

CDR3 sequence reads: CASRGQGASYNEQFF. As DNA, the CDR3 is TGTGCCAGCAGGGGACAGGGGGCATCCTACAATGAGCAGTTCTTC. The chain employs TRBV7-2 and TRBJ2-1, with TRBD1 matching over 12 bases. V lost 6 bases and J lost 1; bases outside the gene matches: 1. CDR3 length: 15 amino acids. Germline loops: CDR1 SGHTA, CDR2 FQGNSA.

This clonotype was seen more than once but under ten times. This chain joins TRBV7-2 and TRBJ2-7, with 7 bases aligning to TRBD2. Gene TRBJ2-5 matches the end of the DNA better, so the J call may be wrong. The CDR3 consists of 16 residues. Germline CDR1 and CDR2: SGHTA and FQGNSA. Written as DNA, the CDR3 is TGTGCCAGCAGCTTAGCCCTCCAGCGGGGAATGGAGACCCAGTACTTC. The encoded protein is CASSLALQRGMETQYF.

This clonotype turned up a few times. The V call is TRBV18, the J call TRBJ2-7, with TRBD1 matching 8 bases. CDR1 is KGHSH, CDR2 LQKENI, per germline. This CDR3 has 15 residues. J lost 0 bases, V lost 3 bases, and 4 bases had no gene match. Written as DNA, the CDR3 is TGTGCCAGCTCACCTCGGACAGGGTACTCCTACGAGCAGTACTTC. Protein: CASSPRTGYSYEQYF. The full variable domain, with the rest looked up from reference TRBV18 and TRBJ2-7, is NAGVMQNPRHLVRRRGQEARLRCSPMKGHSHVYWYRQLPEEGLKFMVYLQKENIIDESGMPKERFSAEFPKEGPSILRIQQVVRGDSAAYFCASSPRTGYSYEQYFGPGTRLTVT.

The J gene is TRBJ1-2, the V gene TRBV5-1; 9 bases match TRBD1. The CDR3 covers 16 residues. V shed 4 bases, J shed 4 bases, and the junction held 11 bases outside the gene matches. The germline CDR1 and CDR2 sequences are SGHRS and YFSETQ. The CDR3 nucleotides read TGCGCCAGCAGCAGGCGCCCGGACAGGGGAGGCTATGGCTACACCTTC. Its protein product is CASSRRPDRGGYGYTF.

This sequence joins TRBV7-2 and TRBJ2-2; the D gene could be TRBD1 or TRBD2 (5 bases each). The V end was cut by 1 base, the J end by 5 bases, with 11 bases between. Germline CDR1 SGHTA, CDR2 FQGNSA. CDR3 length: 15 residues. The DNA of the CDR3 is TGTGCCAGCAGCTTAGAAGGCTGGGGGACCGGGGAGCTGTTTTTT. It codes for CASSLEGWGTGELFF. The variable domain in full, completed from reference TRBV7-2 and TRBJ2-2, reads GAGVSQSPSNKVTEKGKDVELRCDPISGHTALYWYRQSLGQGLEFLIYFQGNSAPDKSGLPSDRFSAERTGGSVSTLTIQRTQQEDSAVYLCASSLEGWGTGELFFGEGSRLTVL.

The chain uses TRBV10-2 and TRBJ2-5, with 7 bases aligning to TRBD1. CDR1 and CDR2 (germline): WSHSY, SAAADI. The CDR3 sequence is 15 residues long. Losses at the gene ends were 4 bases for V and 3 bases for J; bases not matched to a gene: 8. DNA for the CDR3: TGCGCCAGCAGTGGCTTGTCAGGGGGTGAAGAGACCCAGTACTTC. Translation gives CASSGLSGGEETQYF.